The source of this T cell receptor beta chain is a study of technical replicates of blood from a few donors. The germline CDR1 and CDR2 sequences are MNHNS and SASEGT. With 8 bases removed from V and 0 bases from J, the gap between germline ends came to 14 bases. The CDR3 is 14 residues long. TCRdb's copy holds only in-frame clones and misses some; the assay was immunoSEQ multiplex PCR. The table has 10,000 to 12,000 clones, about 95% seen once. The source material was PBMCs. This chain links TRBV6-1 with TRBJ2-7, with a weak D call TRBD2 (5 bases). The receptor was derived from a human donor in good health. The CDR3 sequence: CASWAGQSSYEQYF. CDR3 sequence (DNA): TGTGCCAGCTGGGCGGGCCAAAGCTCCTACGAGCAGTACTTC.